This T cell receptor (beta chain) appears in the sequencing data of a study of blood T cells in healthy people across ages. Study-wide results and caveats: With donor CMV status unknown, expanded clonotype changes were possibly confounded. Both naive CD4+ cell counts and diversity were greater in long-lived donors than in aged donors.

About this clonotype: Its antigen is currently unknown.

The use of a sample-barcoded 5' primer and a J-beta primer mix characterized a second PCR of roughly 7 to 11 cycles. From the 5' RACE reads, TCRdb called clonotypes with MiXCR, one entry per CDR3 protein. The sample consists of about 1 million distinct CDR3 sequences, 40% to 55% of them appearing once. V dropped 0 bases and J dropped 1; count of bases not matched to a gene: 2. The CDR3 has 15 amino acids. Germline CDR1 is SGHRS and CDR2 is YFSETQ. The chain employs TRBV5-1 and TRBJ1-1, with 8 nucleotides matching TRBD1. The sequence came from a woman aged 60-70 years in good health. The sequenced material came from blood. For the CDR3, the DNA is TGCGCCAGCAGCTTGGGGACAGGGTGGAACACTGAAGCTTTCTTT. It specifies CASSLGTGWNTEAFF.